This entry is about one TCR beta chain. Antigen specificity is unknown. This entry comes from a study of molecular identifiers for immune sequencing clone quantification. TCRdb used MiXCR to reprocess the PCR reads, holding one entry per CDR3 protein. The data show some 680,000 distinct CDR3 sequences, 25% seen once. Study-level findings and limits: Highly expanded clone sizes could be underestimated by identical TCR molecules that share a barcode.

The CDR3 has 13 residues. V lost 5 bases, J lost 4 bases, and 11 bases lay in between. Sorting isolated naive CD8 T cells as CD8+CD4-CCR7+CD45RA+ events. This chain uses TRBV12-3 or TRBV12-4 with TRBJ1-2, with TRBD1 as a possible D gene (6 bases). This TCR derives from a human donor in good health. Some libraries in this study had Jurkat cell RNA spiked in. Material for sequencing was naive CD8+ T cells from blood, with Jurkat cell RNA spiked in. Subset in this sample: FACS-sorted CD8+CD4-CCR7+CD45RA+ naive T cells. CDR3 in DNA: TGTGCCAGCAGTCCCTCGGACAGCTATGGCTACACCTTC. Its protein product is CASSPSDSYGYTF.